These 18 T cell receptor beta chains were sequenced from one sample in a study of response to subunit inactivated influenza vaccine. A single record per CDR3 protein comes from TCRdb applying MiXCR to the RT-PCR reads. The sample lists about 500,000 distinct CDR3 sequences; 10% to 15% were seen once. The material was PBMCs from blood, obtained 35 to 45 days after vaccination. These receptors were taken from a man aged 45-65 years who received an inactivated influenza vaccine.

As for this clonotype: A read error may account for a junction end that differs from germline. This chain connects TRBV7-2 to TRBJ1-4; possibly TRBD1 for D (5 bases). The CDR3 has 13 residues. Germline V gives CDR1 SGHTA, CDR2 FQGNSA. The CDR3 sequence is CACSLARRGKLFF. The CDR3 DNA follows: TGTGCCTGCAGCTTAGCGCGGAGGGGAAAACTGTTTTTT. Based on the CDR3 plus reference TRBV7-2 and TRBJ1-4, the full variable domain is GAGVSQSPSNKVTEKGKDVELRCDPISGHTALYWYRQSLGQGLEFLIYFQGNSAPDKSGLPSDRFSAERTGGSVSTLTIQRTQQEDSAVYLCACSLARRGKLFFGSGTQLSVL.

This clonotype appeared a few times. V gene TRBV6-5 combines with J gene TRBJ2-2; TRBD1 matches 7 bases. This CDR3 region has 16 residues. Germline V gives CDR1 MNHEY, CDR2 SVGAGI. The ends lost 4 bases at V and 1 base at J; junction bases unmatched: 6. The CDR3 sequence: CASSSPDRKNTGELFF. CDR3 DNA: TGTGCCAGCAGTTCGCCGGACAGGAAGAACACCGGGGAGCTGTTTTTT.

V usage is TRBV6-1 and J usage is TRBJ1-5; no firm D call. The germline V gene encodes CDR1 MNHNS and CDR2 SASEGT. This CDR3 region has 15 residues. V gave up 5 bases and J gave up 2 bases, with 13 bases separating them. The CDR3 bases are TGTGCCAGCAGTAAGACCCAAAAGGGCAATCAGCCCCAGCATTTT. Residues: CASSKTQKGNQPQHF.

The CDR3 coding sequence is TGTGCCAGCAGCTACGGGACAGGGTATCAGCCCCAGCATTTT. This translates into CASSYGTGYQPQHF. The chain couples TRBV5-6 to TRBJ1-5, with TRBD1 matching over 9 bases. Germline CDR1 is SGHDT and CDR2 is YYEEEE. Trimming removed 3 bases from V and 5 bases from J; junction bases left unmatched: 3. This CDR3 region has 14 residues.

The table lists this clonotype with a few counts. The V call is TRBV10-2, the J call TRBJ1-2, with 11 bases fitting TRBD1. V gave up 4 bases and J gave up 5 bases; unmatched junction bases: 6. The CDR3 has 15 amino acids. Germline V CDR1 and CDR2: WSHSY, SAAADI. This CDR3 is CASSGTGQGAYGYTF. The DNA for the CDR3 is TGCGCCAGCAGTGGGACTGGACAGGGGGCATATGGCTACACCTTC.

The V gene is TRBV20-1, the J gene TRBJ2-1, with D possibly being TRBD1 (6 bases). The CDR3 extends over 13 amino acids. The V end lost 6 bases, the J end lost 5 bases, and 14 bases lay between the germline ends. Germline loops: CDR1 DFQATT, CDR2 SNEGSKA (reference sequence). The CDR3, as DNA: TGCAGTGCCTTTTGGACAGCTGACAATGAGCAGTTCTTC. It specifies CSAFWTADNEQFF.

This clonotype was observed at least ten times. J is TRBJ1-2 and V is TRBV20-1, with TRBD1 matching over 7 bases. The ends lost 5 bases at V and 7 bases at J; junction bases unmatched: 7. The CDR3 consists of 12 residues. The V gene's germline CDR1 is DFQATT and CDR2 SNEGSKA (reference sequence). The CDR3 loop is CSAGTVGGGYTF. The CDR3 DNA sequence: TGCAGTGCTGGGACAGTGGGGGGTGGCTACACCTTC.

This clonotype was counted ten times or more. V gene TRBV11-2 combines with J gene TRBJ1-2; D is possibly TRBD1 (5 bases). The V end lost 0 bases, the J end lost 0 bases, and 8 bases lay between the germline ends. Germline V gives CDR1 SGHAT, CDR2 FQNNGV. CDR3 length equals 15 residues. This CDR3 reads CASSLDTQANYGYTF. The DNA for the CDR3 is TGTGCCAGCAGCTTAGATACACAGGCTAACTATGGCTACACCTTC.

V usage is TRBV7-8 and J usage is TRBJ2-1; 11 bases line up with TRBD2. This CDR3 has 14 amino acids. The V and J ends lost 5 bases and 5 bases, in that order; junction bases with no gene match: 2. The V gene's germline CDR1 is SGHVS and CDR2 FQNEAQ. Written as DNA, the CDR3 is TGTGCCAGCAGCGCGGGACTAGCGGACAATGAGCAGTTCTTC. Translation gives CASSAGLADNEQFF.

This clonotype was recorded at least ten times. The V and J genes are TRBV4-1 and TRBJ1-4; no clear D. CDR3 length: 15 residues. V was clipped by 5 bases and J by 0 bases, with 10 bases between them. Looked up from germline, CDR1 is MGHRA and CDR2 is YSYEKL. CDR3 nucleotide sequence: TGCGCCAGCAGCTACCCCGGTGCAACTAATGAAAAACTGTTTTTT. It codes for CASSYPGATNEKLFF.

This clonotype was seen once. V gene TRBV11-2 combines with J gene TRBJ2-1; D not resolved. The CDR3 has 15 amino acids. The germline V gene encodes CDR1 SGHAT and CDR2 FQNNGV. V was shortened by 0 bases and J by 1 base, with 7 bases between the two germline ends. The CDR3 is CASSLDLGSYNEQFF. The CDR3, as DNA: TGTGCCAGCAGCTTAGATTTGGGTTCCTACAATGAGCAGTTCTTC.

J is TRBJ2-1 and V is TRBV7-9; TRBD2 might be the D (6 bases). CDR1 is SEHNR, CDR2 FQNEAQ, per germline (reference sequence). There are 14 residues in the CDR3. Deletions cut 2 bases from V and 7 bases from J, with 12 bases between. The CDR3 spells CASSLRTSSNEQFF. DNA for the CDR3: TGTGCCAGCAGCTTACGTACTAGCTCGAATGAGCAGTTCTTC.

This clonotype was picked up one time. This chain's CDR3 is CASSPWSGELFF. CDR3 nucleotides: TGTGCCAGCAGCCCCTGGTCCGGGGAGCTGTTTTTT. J is TRBJ2-2 and V is TRBV11-3; D remains unclear. Per the germline V gene, CDR1 is SGHNT and CDR2 is YENEEA. CDR3 size: 12 residues. Trimming took off 5 bases at V and 6 bases at J, with 7 bases between the two ends.

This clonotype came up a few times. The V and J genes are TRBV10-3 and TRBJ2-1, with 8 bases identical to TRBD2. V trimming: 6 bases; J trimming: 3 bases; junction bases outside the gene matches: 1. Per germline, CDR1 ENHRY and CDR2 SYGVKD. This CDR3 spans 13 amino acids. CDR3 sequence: CAIRRGDYNEQFF. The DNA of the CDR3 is TGTGCCATCAGGCGGGGGGACTACAATGAGCAGTTCTTC.

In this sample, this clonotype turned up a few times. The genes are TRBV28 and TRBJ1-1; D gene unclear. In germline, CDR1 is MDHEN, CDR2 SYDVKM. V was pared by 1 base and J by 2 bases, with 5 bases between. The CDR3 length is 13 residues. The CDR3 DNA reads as TGTGCCAGCAGTTTATATCCCAACACTGAAGCTTTCTTT. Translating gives CASSLYPNTEAFF. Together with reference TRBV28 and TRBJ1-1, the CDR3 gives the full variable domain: DVKVTQSSRYLVKRTGEKVFLECVQDMDHENMFWYRQDPGLGLRLIYFSYDVKMKEKGDIPEGYSVSREKKERFSLILESASTNQTSMYLCASSLYPNTEAFFGQGTRLTVV.

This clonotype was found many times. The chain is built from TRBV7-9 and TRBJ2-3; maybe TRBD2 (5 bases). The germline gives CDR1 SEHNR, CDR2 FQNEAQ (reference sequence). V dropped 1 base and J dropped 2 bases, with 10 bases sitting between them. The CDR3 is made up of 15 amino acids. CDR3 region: CASSLGLDFTDTQYF. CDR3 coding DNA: TGTGCCAGCAGCTTAGGTTTGGACTTCACAGATACGCAGTATTTT. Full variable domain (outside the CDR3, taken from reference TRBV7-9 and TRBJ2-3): DTGVSQNPRHKITKRGQNVTFRCDPISEHNRLYWYRQTLGQGPEFLTYFQNEAQLEKSRLLSDRFSAERPKGSFSTLEIQRTEQGDSAMYLCASSLGLDFTDTQYFGPGTRLTVL.

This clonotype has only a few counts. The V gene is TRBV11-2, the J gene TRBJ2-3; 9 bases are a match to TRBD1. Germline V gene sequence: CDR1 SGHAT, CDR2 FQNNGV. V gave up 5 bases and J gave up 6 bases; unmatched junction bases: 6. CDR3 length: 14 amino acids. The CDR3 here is CASSRDRVSDTQYF. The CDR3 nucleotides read TGTGCCAGCAGCCGGGACAGGGTATCGGATACGCAGTATTTT.

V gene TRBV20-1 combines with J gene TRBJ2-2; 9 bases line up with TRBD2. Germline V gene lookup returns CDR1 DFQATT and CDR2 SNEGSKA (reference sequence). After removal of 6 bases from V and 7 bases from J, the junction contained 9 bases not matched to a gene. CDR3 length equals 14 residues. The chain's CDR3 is CSARTLAGIGELFF. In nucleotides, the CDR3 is TGCAGTGCCCGAACTCTAGCGGGAATCGGGGAGCTGTTTTTT.